This passage covers 9 T cell receptor beta chains from one sample sequenced in a study of cytomegalovirus exposure and HLA in healthy donors. This PCR relied on a set of 60 Vbeta primers and 13 Jbeta primers. TCRdb keeps only in-frame clones here, not all; method: immunoSEQ multiplex PCR. The profile shows 90,000 to 150,000 clones, 60% to 85% of them singletons. Sequenced sample: PBMCs. These receptors came from a middle-aged woman in good health and CMV-seropositive.

V gene TRBV6-1 combines with J gene TRBJ1-2, with 7 bases lining up with TRBD1. The CDR3 runs to 13 residues. V shed 2 bases, J shed 6 bases, and the junction held 3 bases outside the gene matches. CDR1 and CDR2 (germline): MNHNS, SASEGT. CDR3 nucleotides: TGTGCCAGCAGTGAAACCACAGGGGATGGCTACACCTTC. It encodes CASSETTGDGYTF.

The rearrangement joins TRBV19 to TRBJ1-2, with a possible D match to TRBD1 (6 bases). V was shortened by 5 bases and J by 8 bases, with 18 bases between the two germline ends. The CDR3 length is 14 residues. From germline, CDR1 is LNHDA and CDR2 SQIVND (reference sequence). Here the CDR3 reads CASSRRGGARGYTF. The CDR3 nucleotides read TGTGCCAGTAGTCGCCGCGGGGGGGCGCGGGGCTACACCTTC.

The rearrangement links TRBV6-1 to TRBJ1-6, with 9 bases lining up with TRBD1. This CDR3 has 15 amino acids. Per the germline V gene, CDR1 is MNHNS and CDR2 is SASEGT. J was trimmed by 7 bases and V by 4 bases; bases with no gene match: 5. The CDR3 reads CASSARDRVNSPLHF. The CDR3 bases are TGTGCCAGCAGTGCCCGGGACAGGGTAAATTCACCCCTCCACTTT.

The gene calls are TRBV5-1 and TRBJ1-4; D gene ambiguous. The V gene lost 4 bases and the J gene lost 8 bases, with 15 bases spanning the gap. CDR1 is SGHRS, CDR2 YFSETQ, per germline. CDR3 length: 14 residues. CDR3 in amino acids: CASSPDGAGEKLFF. Written as DNA, the CDR3 is TGCGCCAGCAGCCCGGACGGAGCGGGAGAAAAACTGTTTTTT.

The chain recombines TRBV9 with TRBJ2-5, with TRBD2 matching 9 bases. The CDR3 sequence is 16 residues long. The ends lost 0 bases at V and 3 bases at J; junction bases unmatched: 6. Germline loops: CDR1 SGDLS, CDR2 YYNGEE. In DNA form, the CDR3 reads TGTGCCAGCAGCGTAGGAGTTAGCGGGGGAGAAGAGACCCAGTACTTC. Its translation: CASSVGVSGGEETQYF.

The V and J genes are TRBV2 and TRBJ1-5; D gene unclear. CDR1 and CDR2 from the germline V gene are SNHLY and FYNNEI. This CDR3 is built from 12 residues. The ends were cut back, 3 bases at V and 4 bases at J, with 4 bases in the middle. CDR3 DNA: TGTGCCAGCAGTGATCATAATCAGCCCCAGCATTTT. Its protein product is CASSDHNQPQHF.

The genes are TRBV18 and TRBJ1-1; D ambiguous. In germline, CDR1 is KGHSH, CDR2 LQKENI. The length of the CDR3 is 14 residues. V gave up 5 bases and J gave up 1 base, with 11 bases separating them. DNA for the CDR3: TGTGCCAGCTCAGTCTCCGAGAGGAACACTGAAGCTTTCTTT. It yields the protein CASSVSERNTEAFF.

V usage is TRBV6-5 and J usage is TRBJ1-5, with D maybe TRBD1 (6 bases). Between the trimmed V and J ends, which lost 2 bases and 0 bases, there was a span of 8 bases. Germline CDR1 MNHEY, CDR2 SVGAGI. The CDR3 contains 15 residues. Here the CDR3 DNA reads TGTGCCAGCAGTTACGGACAGAATAGCAATCAGCCCCAGCATTTT. Translated, it gives CASSYGQNSNQPQHF.

The chain has TRBV6-6 and TRBJ1-6; 10 bases align to TRBD1. Germline CDR1 is MNHNY and CDR2 is SVGAGI (reference sequence). The V gene end was trimmed by 7 bases and the J gene end by 10 bases; junction bases not matched to a gene: 7. The CDR3 contains 14 residues. The CDR3 sequence is CASKGTGEGSPLHF. In DNA form, the CDR3 reads TGTGCCAGCAAGGGGACAGGGGAAGGATCACCCCTCCACTTT.